One T cell receptor (beta chain) is described in this entry. Antigen unknown. The data derive from a study of cytomegalovirus exposure and HLA in healthy donors. 60 Vbeta and 13 Jbeta primers were used in PCR. The assay was immunoSEQ multiplex PCR, and TCRdb's table has in-frame clones only and misses some. Among under 200,000 clones listed, about 72% were seen once. Broader study findings: In a later analysis, compared with equally common non-associated chains, HLA-associated beta chains were more expanded. The study recorded about 150 TCR beta chains that were cytomegalovirus-associated.

The V gene lost 7 bases and the J gene lost 3 bases, with 23 bases spanning the gap. Germline CDR1 is SGHDT and CDR2 is YYEEEE. The CDR3 covers 16 residues. Nominally healthy donors provided the samples, though records likely missed some immune exposures. The chain carries TRBV5-6 and TRBJ2-7; D possibly corresponds to TRBD2 (5 bases). The TCR originated in a girl aged 10-17 years in good health and CMV-seronegative. The specimen was PBMCs. The CDR3 reads CASLLSRGTVYYEQYF. The DNA of the CDR3 is TGTGCCAGCCTGCTGTCCCGGGGAACCGTTTACTACGAGCAGTACTTC.